This entry lists 16 T cell receptor beta chains sequenced from one sample in a study of blood T cell repertoires in COVID-19. Libraries were prepared by immunoSEQ multiplex PCR; TCRdb keeps only in-frame clonotypes and omits some of them. This sample yields 150,000 to 180,000 clones, of which approximately 82% are seen a single time; about 8.9% belongs to the top ten. The sample taken for sequencing was peripheral blood. These receptors all come from a woman aged 45 to 65 with acute or convalescent COVID-19.

V usage is TRBV11-3 and J usage is TRBJ2-5, with D tentatively TRBD2 (5 bases). V lost 8 bases and J 2 bases, leaving 15 bases between the germline ends. CDR1 and CDR2 from the germline V gene are SGHNT and YENEEA. The CDR3 has 14 residues. In DNA form, the CDR3 reads TGTGCCAGCTCAGGAGGCAGCGGACAAGAGACCCAGTACTTC. This gives the protein CASSGGSGQETQYF. Looking up the rest from reference TRBV11-3 and TRBJ2-5 gives the full variable domain: EAGVVQSPRYKIIEKKQPVAFWCNPISGHNTLYWYLQNLGQGPELLIRYENEEAVDDSQLPKDRFSAERLKGVDSTLKIQPAELGDSAVYLCASSGGSGQETQYFGPGTRLLVL.

The genes are TRBV2 and TRBJ2-1; 13 bases align to TRBD2. CDR3 length equals 22 residues. Trimming at V came to 4 bases and at J to 0 bases, leaving 18 bases not matched to a gene. The germline V gene encodes CDR1 SNHLY and CDR2 FYNNEI. The CDR3 DNA follows: TGTGCCAGCAGTGGTCCCCAGACTCGGACTAGCGGGGGTCCCCCCTCCTACAATGAGCAGTTCTTC. Amino acids: CASSGPQTRTSGGPPSYNEQFF.

The chain is built from TRBV7-2 and TRBJ1-2; D remains ambiguous. This CDR3 region has 13 residues. Trimming shortened V by 6 bases and J by 0 bases, and 8 bases separated the two germline ends. CDR1 and CDR2 from the germline V gene are SGHTA and FQGNSA. This CDR3 reads CASSPEANYGYTF. The CDR3 DNA reads TGTGCCAGCAGTCCAGAAGCTAACTATGGCTACACCTTC. Based on the CDR3 plus reference TRBV7-2 and TRBJ1-2, the full variable domain is GAGVSQSPSNKVTEKGKDVELRCDPISGHTALYWYRQSLGQGLEFLIYFQGNSAPDKSGLPSDRFSAERTGGSVSTLTIQRTQQEDSAVYLCASSPEANYGYTFGSGTRLTVV.

V gene TRBV10-2 combines with J gene TRBJ1-5; a weak D match, TRBD1 (5 bases). CDR3 length: 13 residues. The ends were cut back, 9 bases at V and 1 base at J, with 10 bases in the middle. Germline V gene data show CDR1 as WSHSY and CDR2 as SAAADI. The CDR3 loop reads CASTQGSNQPQHF. The CDR3 DNA is TGCGCCAGTACCCAGGGAAGCAATCAGCCCCAGCATTTT.

The rearrangement joins TRBV5-1 to TRBJ1-6, with D unresolved. Germline V gives CDR1 SGHRS, CDR2 YFSETQ. The CDR3 runs 16 residues. V gave up 1 base and J gave up 0 bases, with 8 bases separating them. CDR3: CASSLPESSYNSPLHF. Written as DNA, the CDR3 is TGCGCCAGCAGCTTGCCGGAGAGCTCCTATAATTCACCCCTCCACTTT.

This chain uses TRBV19 with TRBJ2-1; 7 bases line up with TRBD1. This CDR3 has 17 residues. CDR1 is LNHDA, CDR2 SQIVND, per germline (reference sequence). The trim removed 0 bases at V and 4 bases at J, leaving 9 bases unmatched. The CDR3 nucleotides read TGTGCCAGTAGTATAGACCGGGACAGAACCTTATACAATGAGCAGTTCTTC. Amino acids: CASSIDRDRTLYNEQFF.

This chain joins TRBV19 and TRBJ1-1, with 7 positions matching TRBD1. Germline trimming cut 3 bases from V and 6 bases from J; bases unmatched to any gene: 4. The CDR3 runs 13 residues. Germline V lookup: CDR1 LNHDA, CDR2 SQIVND (reference sequence). The CDR3 region has the DNA TGTGCCAGTAGTATTCAGGGGGTCTCTGAAGCTTTCTTT. Its translation: CASSIQGVSEAFF.

The V and J genes are TRBV6-1 and TRBJ2-7; weak D call: TRBD2 (5 bases). The CDR3 runs to 14 residues. CDR1 and CDR2 from the germline V gene are MNHNS and SASEGT. V lost 6 bases and J 4 bases, leaving 16 bases between the germline ends. In DNA form, the CDR3 reads TGTGCCAGCAGCCTCTCCGGGGTATCATACGAGCAGTACTTC. This gives the protein CASSLSGVSYEQYF.

The V call is TRBV19, the J call TRBJ2-3; D unresolved. Germline assignment: CDR1 LNHDA and CDR2 SQIVND (reference sequence). This CDR3 spans 12 amino acids. Trimming took 3 bases from V and 4 from J, leaving 5 bases between them. The CDR3 DNA follows: TGTGCCAGTAGTATGCGTTCAGATACGCAGTATTTT. Protein sequence: CASSMRSDTQYF.

The V gene is TRBV27, the J gene TRBJ1-6, with D unclear. This CDR3 is 18 amino acids long. Trimming took off 0 bases at V and 0 bases at J, with 12 bases between the two ends. CDR1 and CDR2 from the germline V gene are MNHEY and SMNVEV (reference sequence). The CDR3 DNA reads as TGTGCCAGCAGTTTATCATTAATATCTAGCTCCTATAATTCACCCCTCCACTTT. Encoded protein: CASSLSLISSSYNSPLHF.

V is TRBV6-2 or TRBV6-3 and J is TRBJ2-5, with 8 positions matching TRBD1. The germline V gene encodes CDR1 MNHEY and CDR2 SVGEGT. CDR3 length: 16 residues. Unmatched junction bases numbered 9, after V lost 6 bases and J lost 0 bases. CDR3 region: CASSPGQVLNQETQYF. The CDR3 DNA reads as TGTGCCAGCAGCCCGGGACAGGTCCTAAACCAAGAGACCCAGTACTTC.

The V call is TRBV20-1, the J call TRBJ2-1, with D unclear. The CDR3 extends over 13 amino acids. Looked up from germline, CDR1 is DFQATT and CDR2 is SNEGSKA (reference sequence). The V gene lost 3 bases and the J gene lost 8 bases, with 14 bases spanning the gap. The CDR3 nucleotides are TGCAGTGCTAGTCGAACGGCCCGGGATGAGCAGTTCTTC. Its translation is CSASRTARDEQFF.

V is TRBV10-3 and J is TRBJ1-2; no reliable D call. V was clipped by 7 bases and J by 3 bases, with 9 bases between them. Germline lookup yields CDR1 ENHRY and CDR2 SYGVKD. The CDR3 contains 12 residues. For the CDR3, the DNA is TGTGCCATCAAACAGTCGGACTATGGCTACACCTTC. Amino acids: CAIKQSDYGYTF.

This clone was found once. The V call is TRBV5-4, the J call TRBJ2-5, with TRBD1 matching over 7 bases. The CDR3 spans 16 residues. J gave up 2 bases and V 0 bases, and 7 bases lay outside the gene matches. The germline V gene has CDR1 SGHNT and CDR2 YYREEE (reference sequence). This CDR3 is CASSLGPDRKQETQYF. The CDR3 nucleotides are TGTGCCAGCAGCTTGGGTCCGGACAGGAAGCAAGAGACCCAGTACTTC.

A remark on this clone: Other DNA variants within this sample encode the same CDR3. This chain uses TRBV7-3 with TRBJ1-2; 9 bases agree with TRBD1. The CDR3 contains 13 residues. Germline V gene sequence: CDR1 SGHTA, CDR2 FQGTGA. V was clipped by 5 bases and J by 5 bases; unmatched bases: 3. The CDR3 here is CASSPGQGYGYTF. Written as DNA, the CDR3 is TGTGCCAGCAGCCCGGGACAGGGTTATGGCTACACCTTC.

The chain carries TRBV6-6 and TRBJ2-1; 12 bases match TRBD2. Per the germline V gene, CDR1 is MNHNY and CDR2 is SVGAGI (reference sequence). With 5 bases clipped from V and 6 bases from J, the junction kept 2 bases outside the gene matches. CDR3 size: 14 residues. CDR3 region: CASSQTSGSNEQFF. DNA for the CDR3: TGTGCCAGCAGTCAGACTAGCGGGAGCAATGAGCAGTTCTTC.